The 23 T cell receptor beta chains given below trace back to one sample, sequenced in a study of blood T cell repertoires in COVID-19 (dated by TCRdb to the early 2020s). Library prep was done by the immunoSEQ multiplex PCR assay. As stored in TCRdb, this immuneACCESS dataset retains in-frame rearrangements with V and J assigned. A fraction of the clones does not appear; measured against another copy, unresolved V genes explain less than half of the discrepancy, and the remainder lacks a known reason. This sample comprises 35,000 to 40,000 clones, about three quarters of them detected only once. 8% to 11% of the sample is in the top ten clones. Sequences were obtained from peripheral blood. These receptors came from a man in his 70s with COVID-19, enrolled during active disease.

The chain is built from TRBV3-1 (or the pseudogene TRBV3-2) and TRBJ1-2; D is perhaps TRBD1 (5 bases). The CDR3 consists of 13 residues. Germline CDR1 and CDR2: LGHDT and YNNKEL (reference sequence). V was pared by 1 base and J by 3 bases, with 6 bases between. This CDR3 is CASSQGTYYGYTF. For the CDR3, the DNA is TGTGCCAGCAGCCAAGGGACATACTATGGCTACACCTTC.

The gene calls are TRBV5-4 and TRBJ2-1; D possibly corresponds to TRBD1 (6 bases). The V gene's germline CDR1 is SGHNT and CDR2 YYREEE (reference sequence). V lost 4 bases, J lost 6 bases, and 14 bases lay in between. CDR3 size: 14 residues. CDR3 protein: CASSPPGGRNEQFF. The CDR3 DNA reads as TGTGCCAGCAGCCCCCCTGGGGGCCGCAATGAGCAGTTCTTC.

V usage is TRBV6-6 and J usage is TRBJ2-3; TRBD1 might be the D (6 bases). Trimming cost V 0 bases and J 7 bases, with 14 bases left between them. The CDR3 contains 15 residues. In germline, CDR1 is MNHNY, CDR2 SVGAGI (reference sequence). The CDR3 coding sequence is TGTGCCAGCAGTTACTCGAAAACGGACAGCTATACGCAGTATTTT. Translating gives CASSYSKTDSYTQYF.

In DNA form, the CDR3 reads TGTGCCAGCAGTCCGGACAGGGGAGAAACCGGGGAGCTGTTTTTT. Translation gives CASSPDRGETGELFF. The chain is built from TRBV27 and TRBJ2-2; the match to TRBD1 covers 9 bases. Germline V gene lookup returns CDR1 MNHEY and CDR2 SMNVEV (reference sequence). The junction had 6 bases not matched to a gene; V was cut back by 5 bases and J by 5 bases. The CDR3 is made up of 15 amino acids.

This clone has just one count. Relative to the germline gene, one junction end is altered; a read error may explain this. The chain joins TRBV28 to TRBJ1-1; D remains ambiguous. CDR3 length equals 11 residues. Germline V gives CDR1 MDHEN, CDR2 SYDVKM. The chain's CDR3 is CASSRMGSTIF. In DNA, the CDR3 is TGTGCCAGCAGTAGAATGGGCAGTACCATCTTT.

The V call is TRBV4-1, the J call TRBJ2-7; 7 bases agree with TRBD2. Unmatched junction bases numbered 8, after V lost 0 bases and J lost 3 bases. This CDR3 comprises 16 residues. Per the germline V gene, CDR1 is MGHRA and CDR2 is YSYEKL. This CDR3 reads CASSQEGGYPLYEQYF. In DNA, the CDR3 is TGCGCCAGCAGCCAAGAGGGGGGGTACCCCCTCTACGAGCAGTACTTC.

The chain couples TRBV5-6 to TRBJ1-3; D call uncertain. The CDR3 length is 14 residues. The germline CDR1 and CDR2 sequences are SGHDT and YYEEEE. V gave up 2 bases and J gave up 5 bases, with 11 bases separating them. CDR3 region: CASSFSSARNTIYF. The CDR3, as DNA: TGTGCCAGCAGCTTTTCCTCCGCGAGAAACACCATATATTTT.

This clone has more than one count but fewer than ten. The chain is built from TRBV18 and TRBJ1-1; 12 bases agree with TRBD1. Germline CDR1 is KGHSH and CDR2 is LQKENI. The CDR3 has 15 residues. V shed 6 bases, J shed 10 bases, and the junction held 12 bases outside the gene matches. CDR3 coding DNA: TGTGCCAGCTCGCAAAGGGACAGGGGGCGAATCGGAGCTTTCTTT. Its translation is CASSQRDRGRIGAFF.

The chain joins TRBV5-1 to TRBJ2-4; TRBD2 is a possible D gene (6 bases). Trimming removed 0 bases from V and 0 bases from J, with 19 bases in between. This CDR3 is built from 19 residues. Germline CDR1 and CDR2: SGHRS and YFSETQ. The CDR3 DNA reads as TGCGCCAGCAGCTTGGAGCCTGGGGGGAGGATACTAGCCAAAAACATTCAGTACTTC. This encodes CASSLEPGGRILAKNIQYF.

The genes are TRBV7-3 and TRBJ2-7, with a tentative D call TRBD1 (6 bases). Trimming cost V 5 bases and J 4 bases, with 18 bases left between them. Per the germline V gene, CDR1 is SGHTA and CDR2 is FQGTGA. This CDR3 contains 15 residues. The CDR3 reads CASSPDGQPFYEQYF. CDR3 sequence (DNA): TGTGCCAGCAGCCCAGATGGACAGCCATTTTACGAGCAGTACTTC.

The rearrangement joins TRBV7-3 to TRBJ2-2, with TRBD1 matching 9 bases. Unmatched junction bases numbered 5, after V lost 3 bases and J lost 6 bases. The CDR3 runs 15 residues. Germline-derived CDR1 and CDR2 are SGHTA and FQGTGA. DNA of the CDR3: TGTGCCAGCAGCTTCCCGGGACAGGGCCCCGGGGAGCTGTTTTTT. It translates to CASSFPGQGPGELFF.

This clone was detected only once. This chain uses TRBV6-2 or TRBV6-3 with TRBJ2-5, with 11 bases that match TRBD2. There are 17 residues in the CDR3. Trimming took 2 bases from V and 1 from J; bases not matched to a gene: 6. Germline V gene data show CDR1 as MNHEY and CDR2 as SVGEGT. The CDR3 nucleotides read TGTGCCAGCAGTTACCGGGCTAGCGGGGGGCCCCAAGAGACCCAGTACTTC. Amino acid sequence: CASSYRASGGPQETQYF.

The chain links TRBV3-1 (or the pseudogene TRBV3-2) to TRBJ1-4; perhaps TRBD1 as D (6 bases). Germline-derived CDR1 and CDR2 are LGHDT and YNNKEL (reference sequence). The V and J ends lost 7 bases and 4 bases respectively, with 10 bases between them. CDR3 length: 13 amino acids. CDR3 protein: CASTYRDNEKLFF. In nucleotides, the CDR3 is TGTGCCAGCACATACAGGGATAATGAAAAACTGTTTTTT.

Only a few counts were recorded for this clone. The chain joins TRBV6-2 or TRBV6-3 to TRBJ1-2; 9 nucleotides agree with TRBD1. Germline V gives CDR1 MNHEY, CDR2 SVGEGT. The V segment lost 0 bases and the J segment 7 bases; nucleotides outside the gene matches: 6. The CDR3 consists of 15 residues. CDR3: CASSYSGQGIGGYTF. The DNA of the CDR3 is TGTGCCAGCAGTTACTCCGGACAGGGGATTGGTGGCTACACCTTC.

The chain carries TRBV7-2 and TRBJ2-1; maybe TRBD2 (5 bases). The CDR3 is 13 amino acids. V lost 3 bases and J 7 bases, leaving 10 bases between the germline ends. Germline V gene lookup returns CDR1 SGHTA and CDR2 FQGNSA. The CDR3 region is CASSFTSGNEQFF. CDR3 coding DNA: TGTGCCAGCAGCTTTACAAGCGGTAATGAGCAGTTCTTC.

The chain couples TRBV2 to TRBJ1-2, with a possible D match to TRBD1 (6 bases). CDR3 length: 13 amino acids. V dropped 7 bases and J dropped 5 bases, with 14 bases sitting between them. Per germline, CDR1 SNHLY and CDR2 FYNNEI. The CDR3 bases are TGTGCCAGCACGGGGGGGCTAAGTTATGGCTACACCTTC. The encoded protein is CASTGGLSYGYTF.

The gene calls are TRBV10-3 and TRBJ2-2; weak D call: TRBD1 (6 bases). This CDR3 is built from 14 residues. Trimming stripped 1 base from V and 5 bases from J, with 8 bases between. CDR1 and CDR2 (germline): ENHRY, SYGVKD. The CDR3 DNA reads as TGTGCCATCAGTGAGTACAGGGAGACCGGGGAGCTGTTTTTT. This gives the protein CAISEYRETGELFF.

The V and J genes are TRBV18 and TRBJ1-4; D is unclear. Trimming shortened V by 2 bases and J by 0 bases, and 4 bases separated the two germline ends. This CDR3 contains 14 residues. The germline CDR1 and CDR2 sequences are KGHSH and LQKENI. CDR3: CASSPYATNEKLFF. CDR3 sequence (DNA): TGTGCCAGCTCACCATATGCAACTAATGAAAAACTGTTTTTT. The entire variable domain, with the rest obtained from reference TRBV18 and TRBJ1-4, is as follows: NAGVMQNPRHLVRRRGQEARLRCSPMKGHSHVYWYRQLPEEGLKFMVYLQKENIIDESGMPKERFSAEFPKEGPSILRIQQVVRGDSAAYFCASSPYATNEKLFFGSGTQLSVL.

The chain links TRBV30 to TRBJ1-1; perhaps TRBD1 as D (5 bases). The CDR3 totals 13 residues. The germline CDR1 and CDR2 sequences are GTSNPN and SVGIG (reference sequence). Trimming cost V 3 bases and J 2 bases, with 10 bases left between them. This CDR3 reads CAWSLQVNTEAFF. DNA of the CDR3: TGTGCCTGGAGCCTACAGGTAAACACTGAAGCTTTCTTT. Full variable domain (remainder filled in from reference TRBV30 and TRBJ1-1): SQTIHQWPATLVQPVGSPLSLECTVEGTSNPNLYWYRQAAGRGLQLLFYSVGIGQISSEVPQNLSASRPQDRQFILSSKKLLLSDSGFYLCAWSLQVNTEAFFGQGTRLTVV.

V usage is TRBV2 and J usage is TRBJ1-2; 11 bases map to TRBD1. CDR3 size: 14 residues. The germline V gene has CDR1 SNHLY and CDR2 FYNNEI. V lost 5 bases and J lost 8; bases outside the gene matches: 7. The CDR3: CASSPGQGAPGYTF. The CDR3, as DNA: TGTGCCAGCAGTCCCGGACAGGGGGCGCCCGGCTACACCTTC.

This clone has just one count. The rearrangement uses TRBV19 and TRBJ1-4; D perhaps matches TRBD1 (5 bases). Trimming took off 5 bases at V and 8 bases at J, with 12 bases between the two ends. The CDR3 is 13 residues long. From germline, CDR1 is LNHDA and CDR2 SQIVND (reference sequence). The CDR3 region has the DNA TGTGCCAGTAGTGAAGGGGAATTCGAAAAACTGTTTTTT. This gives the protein CASSEGEFEKLFF.

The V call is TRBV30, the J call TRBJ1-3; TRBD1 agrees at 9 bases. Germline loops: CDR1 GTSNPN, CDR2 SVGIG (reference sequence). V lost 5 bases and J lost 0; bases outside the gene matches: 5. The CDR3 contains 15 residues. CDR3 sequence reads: CAWSLQGASGNTIYF. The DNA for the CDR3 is TGTGCCTGGTCTTTACAGGGGGCCTCTGGAAACACCATATATTTT.

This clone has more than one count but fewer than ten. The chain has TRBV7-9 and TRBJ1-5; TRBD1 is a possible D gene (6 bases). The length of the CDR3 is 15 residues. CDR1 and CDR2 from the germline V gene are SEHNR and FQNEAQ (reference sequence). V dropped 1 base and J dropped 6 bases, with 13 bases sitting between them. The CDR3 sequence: CASSLEGGVGQPQHF. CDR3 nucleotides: TGTGCCAGCAGCTTAGAAGGGGGAGTAGGTCAGCCCCAGCATTTT.